The present T cell receptor beta chain was sequenced within a study of T cell changes during pregnancy in multiple sclerosis. The CDR3 spans 12 residues. The V end lost 6 bases, the J end lost 5 bases, and 9 bases lay between the germline ends. Germline V gene lookup returns CDR1 MNHEY and CDR2 SVGAGI. Assay: immunoSEQ multiplex PCR; the TCRdb copy retains only in-frame clones and omits some. The profile shows 40,000 to 45,000 clones, more than 85% of them singletons. The material sequenced was CD8+ T cells from peripheral blood mononuclear cells, taken in the third trimester of pregnancy. The chain couples TRBV6-5 to TRBJ2-3, with D unresolved. The clonotype was recovered from a female donor with multiple sclerosis, enrolled in a pregnancy study. Here the CDR3 reads CASRTLGDTQYF. The CDR3 DNA is TGTGCCAGCAGGACACTCGGAGATACGCAGTATTTT.